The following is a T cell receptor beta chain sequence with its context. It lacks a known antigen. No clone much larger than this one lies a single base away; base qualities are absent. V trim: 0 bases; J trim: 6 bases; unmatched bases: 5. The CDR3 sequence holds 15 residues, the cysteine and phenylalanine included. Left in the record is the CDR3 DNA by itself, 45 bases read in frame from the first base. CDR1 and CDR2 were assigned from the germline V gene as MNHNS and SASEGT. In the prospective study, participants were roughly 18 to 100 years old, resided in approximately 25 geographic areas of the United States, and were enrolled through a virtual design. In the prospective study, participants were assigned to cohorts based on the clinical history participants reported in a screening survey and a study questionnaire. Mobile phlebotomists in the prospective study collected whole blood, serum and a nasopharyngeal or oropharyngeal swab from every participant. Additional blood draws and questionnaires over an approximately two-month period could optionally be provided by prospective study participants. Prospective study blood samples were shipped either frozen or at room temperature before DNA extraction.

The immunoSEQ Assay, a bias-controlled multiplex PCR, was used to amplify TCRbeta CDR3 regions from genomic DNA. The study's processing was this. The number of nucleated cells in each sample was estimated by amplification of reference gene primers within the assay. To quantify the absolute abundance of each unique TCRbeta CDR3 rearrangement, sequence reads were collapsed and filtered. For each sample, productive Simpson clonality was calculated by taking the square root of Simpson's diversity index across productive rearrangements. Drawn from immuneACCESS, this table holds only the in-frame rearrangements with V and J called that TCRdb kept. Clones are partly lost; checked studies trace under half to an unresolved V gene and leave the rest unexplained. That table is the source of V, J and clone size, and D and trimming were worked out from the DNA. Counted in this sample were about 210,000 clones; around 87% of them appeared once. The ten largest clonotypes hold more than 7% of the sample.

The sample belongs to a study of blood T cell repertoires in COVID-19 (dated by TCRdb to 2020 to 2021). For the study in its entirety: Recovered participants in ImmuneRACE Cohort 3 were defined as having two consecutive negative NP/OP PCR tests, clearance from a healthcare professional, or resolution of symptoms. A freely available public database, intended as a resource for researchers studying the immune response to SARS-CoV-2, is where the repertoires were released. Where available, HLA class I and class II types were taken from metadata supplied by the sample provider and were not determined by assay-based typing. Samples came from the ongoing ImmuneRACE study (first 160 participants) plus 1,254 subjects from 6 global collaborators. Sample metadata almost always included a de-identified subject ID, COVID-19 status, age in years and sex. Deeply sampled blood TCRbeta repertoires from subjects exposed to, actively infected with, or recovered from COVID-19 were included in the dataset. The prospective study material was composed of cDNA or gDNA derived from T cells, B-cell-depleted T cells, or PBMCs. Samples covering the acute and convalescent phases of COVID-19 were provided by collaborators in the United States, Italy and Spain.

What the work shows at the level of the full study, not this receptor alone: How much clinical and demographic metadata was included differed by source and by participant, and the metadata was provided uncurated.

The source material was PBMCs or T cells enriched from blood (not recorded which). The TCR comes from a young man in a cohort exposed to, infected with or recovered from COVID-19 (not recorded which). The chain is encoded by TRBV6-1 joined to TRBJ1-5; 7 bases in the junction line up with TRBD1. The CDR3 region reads CASSEAGGASQPQHF. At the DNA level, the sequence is TGTGCCAGCAGTGAAGCAGGGGGCGCGAGTCAGCCCCAGCATTTT.